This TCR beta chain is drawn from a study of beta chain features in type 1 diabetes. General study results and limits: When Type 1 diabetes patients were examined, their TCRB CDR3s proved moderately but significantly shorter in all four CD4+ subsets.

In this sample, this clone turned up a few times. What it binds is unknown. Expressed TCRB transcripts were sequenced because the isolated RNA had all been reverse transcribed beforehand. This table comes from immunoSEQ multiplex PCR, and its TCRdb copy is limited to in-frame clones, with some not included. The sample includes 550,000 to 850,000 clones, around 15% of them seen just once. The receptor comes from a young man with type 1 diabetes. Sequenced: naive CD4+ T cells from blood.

The CDR3 DNA reads as TGCAGCGCCGACTCGATCAGCACAGATACGCAGTATTTT. Amino acid sequence: CSADSISTDTQYF. This rearrangement joins TRBV29-1 to TRBJ2-3; D unclear. Germline values: CDR1 SQVTM, CDR2 ANQGSEA. The CDR3 spans 13 residues. Between the trimmed V and J ends, which lost 7 bases and 0 bases, there was a span of 11 bases.